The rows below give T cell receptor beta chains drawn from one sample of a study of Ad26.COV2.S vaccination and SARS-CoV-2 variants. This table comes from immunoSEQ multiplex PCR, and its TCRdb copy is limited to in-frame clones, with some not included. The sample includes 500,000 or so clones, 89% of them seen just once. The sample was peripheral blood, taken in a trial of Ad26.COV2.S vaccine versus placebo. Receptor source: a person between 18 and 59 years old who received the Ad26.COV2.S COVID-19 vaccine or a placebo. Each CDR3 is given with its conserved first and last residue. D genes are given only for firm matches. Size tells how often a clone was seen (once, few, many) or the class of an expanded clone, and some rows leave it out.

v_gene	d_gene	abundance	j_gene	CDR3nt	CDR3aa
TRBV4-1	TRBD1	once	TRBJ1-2	TGCGCCAGCACCCCCCGGCCGGACAGGGTCTATGGCTACACCTTC	CASTPRPDRVYGYTF
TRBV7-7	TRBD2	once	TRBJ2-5	TGTGCCAGCACCTTGGGTCTAGCGGGGGCCTCGATCCAAGAGACCCAGTACTTC	CASTLGLAGASIQETQYF
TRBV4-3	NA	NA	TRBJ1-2	TGCGCCAGCAGCCAAGGACAGCACTATGGCTACACCTTC	CASSQGQHYGYTF
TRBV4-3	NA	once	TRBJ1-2	TGCGCCAGCAGCCAAGATTTACAGGTCTCTAACTATGGCTACACCTTC	CASSQDLQVSNYGYTF
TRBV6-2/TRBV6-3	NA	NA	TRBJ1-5	TGTGCCAGCAGTTACGCGGTGAGCCACGGCGCTAGCAATCAGCCCCAGCATTTT	CASSYAVSHGASNQPQHF
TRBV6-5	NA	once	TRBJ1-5	TGTGCCAGCAGTTACGAGGGTGGGAGTCAGCCCCAGCATTTT	CASSYEGGSQPQHF
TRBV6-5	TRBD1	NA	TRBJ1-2	TGTGCCAGCAGAATAGGACAGGGAGTTTATGGCTACACCTTC	CASRIGQGVYGYTF
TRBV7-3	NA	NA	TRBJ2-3	TGTGCCAGCAGCACCTTCCCGACGAGAACGAGCACAGATACGCAGTATTTT	CASSTFPTRTSTDTQYF
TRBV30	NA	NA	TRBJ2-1	TGTGCCTGGAGTGTTGGGGGAACGGGCAATGAGCAGTTCTTC	CAWSVGGTGNEQFF
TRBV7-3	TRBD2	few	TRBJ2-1	TGTGCCAGCAGTCGGACTAGCGGGAGCCTATCGTTCTTC	CASSRTSGSLSFF
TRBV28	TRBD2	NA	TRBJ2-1	TGTGCCAGCAGTCGACTAGCGGGAGGGTACAATGAGCAGTTCTTC	CASSRLAGGYNEQFF
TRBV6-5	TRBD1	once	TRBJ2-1	TGTGCCAGCACTACCGGGACAGATTCCTACAATGAGCAGTTCTTC	CASTTGTDSYNEQFF
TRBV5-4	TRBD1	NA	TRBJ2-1	TGTGCCAGCAGCCCCCCCCTCCGGGACAGGGTTAATGAGCAGTTCTTC	CASSPPLRDRVNEQFF
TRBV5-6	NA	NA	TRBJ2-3	TGTGCCAGCCGACAGACCAACACAGATACGCAGTATTTT	CASRQTNTDTQYF
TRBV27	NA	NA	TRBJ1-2	TGTGCCAGCAGACCAGTCGGGCCAAACTATGGCTACACCTTC	CASRPVGPNYGYTF
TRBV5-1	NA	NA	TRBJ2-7	TGCGCCAGCAGCTCTGGAGGGGCCAACGAGCAGTACTTC	CASSSGGANEQYF
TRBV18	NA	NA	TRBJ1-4	TGTGCCAGCTCACCAGATGATGAAAAACTGTTTTTT	CASSPDDEKLFF
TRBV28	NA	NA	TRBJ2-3	TGTGCCAGCAGTTTTTGGGGAGAACAAGATACGCAGTATTTT	CASSFWGEQDTQYF
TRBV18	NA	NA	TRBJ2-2	TGTGCCAGCTCGGTAGGAGGTGGTACCGGGGAGCTGTTTTTT	CASSVGGGTGELFF
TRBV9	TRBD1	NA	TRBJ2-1	TGTGCCAGCAGCCCTCGACAGGGGATAATCAATGAGCAGTTCTTC	CASSPRQGIINEQFF
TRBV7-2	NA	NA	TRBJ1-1	TGTGCCAGCAGTCTTCAGCGGGGCACTGAAGCTTTCTTT	CASSLQRGTEAFF
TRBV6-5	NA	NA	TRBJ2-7	TGTGCCAGCAGTTACTCGATTGCTTCCTACGAGCAGTACTTC	CASSYSIASYEQYF
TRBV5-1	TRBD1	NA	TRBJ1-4	TGCGCCAGCAGCCCCGACAGGGGCGGGTTGGCTAATGAAAAACTGTTTTTT	CASSPDRGGLANEKLFF
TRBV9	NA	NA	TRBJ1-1	TGTGCCAGCAGCGTAGGGCAGGCTTGGAACACTGAAGCTTTCTTT	CASSVGQAWNTEAFF
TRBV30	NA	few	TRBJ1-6	TGTGCCTGGAGTGCCGAGATCAATAATTCACCCCTCCACTTT	CAWSAEINNSPLHF
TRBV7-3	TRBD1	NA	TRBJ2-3	TGTGCCAGCAGCTTAACAGGGACAGGGGGCGGTACAGATACGCAGTATTTT	CASSLTGTGGGTDTQYF
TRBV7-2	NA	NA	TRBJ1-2	TGTGCCAGCAGCTTAAACAATGGCGGAAGCCTCACTAACTATGGCTACACCTTC	CASSLNNGGSLTNYGYTF
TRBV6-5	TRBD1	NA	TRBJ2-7	TGTGCCAGCAGCCAGGGGGCCAGCTCCTACGAGCAGTACTTC	CASSQGASSYEQYF
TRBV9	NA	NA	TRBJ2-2	TGTGCCAGCAGCGCCCCCCGAGGAGGGCGGGGTGCGAACACCGGGGAGCTGTTTTTT	CASSAPRGGRGANTGELFF
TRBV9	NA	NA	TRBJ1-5	TGTGCCAGCAGCGTGGGGGGGGAACTTCAGCCCCAGCATTTT	CASSVGGELQPQHF
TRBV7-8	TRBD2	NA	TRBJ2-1	TGTGCCAGCAGAGGCGGGGGGTACTACAATGAGCAGTTCTTC	CASRGGGYYNEQFF
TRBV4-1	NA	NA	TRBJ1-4	TGCGCCAGCAGCCAAGTTCGACTAAGCCCCAATGAAAAACTGTTTTTT	CASSQVRLSPNEKLFF
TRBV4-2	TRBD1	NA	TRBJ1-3	TGTGCCAGCAGCCACATGGCCGACAGGGCTGGAAACACCATATATTTT	CASSHMADRAGNTIYF
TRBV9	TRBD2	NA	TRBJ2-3	TGTGCCAGCAGCCGAGCGGGGATAAGGGCAGATACGCAGTATTTT	CASSRAGIRADTQYF
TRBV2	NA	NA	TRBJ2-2	TGTGCCAGCAGTGCGGGGCCCAACACCGGGGAGCTGTTTTTT	CASSAGPNTGELFF
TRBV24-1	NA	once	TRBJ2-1	TGTGCCACCAGTGATCGGCCCAGGGGTCCACCCTATACTCGTGAGCAGTTCTTC	CATSDRPRGPPYTREQFF
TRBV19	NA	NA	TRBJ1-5	TGTGCCAGTAGTGAGGCAGGGATTCTAAGCAATCAGCCCCAGCATTTT	CASSEAGILSNQPQHF
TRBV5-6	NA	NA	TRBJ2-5	TGTGCCAGCAGCGGCCCAGGGCCCCAAGAGACCCAGTACTTC	CASSGPGPQETQYF
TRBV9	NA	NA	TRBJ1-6	TGTGCCAGCAGCGTAGCTGTCGACAGCAGTTCACCCCTCCACTTT	CASSVAVDSSSPLHF
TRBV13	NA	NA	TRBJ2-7	TGTGCCACCGGGACCAGCTCCTACGAGCAGTACTTC	CATGTSSYEQYF
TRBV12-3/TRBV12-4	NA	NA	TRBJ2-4	TGTGCCAGCAGTTTAGGAGGGGCAAACATTCAGTACTTC	CASSLGGANIQYF
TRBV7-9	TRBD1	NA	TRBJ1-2	TGTGCCAGCAGCTTACCGGGACAGAACCCCCGGCATGGCTACACCTTC	CASSLPGQNPRHGYTF
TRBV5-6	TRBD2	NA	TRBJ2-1	TGTGCCAGCAGCTTGGGACTAGCGGGGGCAAGGTTCTTC	CASSLGLAGARFF
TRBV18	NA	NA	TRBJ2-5	TGTGCCAGCTCCTCCGACAGCCAAGAGACCCAGTACTTC	CASSSDSQETQYF
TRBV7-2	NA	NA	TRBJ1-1	TGTGCCAGCAGCTTAGAGAGGGGGAACACTGAAGCTTTCTTT	CASSLERGNTEAFF
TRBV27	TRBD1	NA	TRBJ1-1	TGTGCCAGCAGTTTAGGGGACAGGGGGCTGGACACTGAAGCTTTCTTT	CASSLGDRGLDTEAFF
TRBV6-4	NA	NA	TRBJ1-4	TGTGCCAGCAGTGGGGGAAAGGGGGTGGTTAATGAAAAACTGTTTTTT	CASSGGKGVVNEKLFF
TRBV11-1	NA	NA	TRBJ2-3	TGTGCCAGCAGCTTACCGGACTACACAGATACGCAGTATTTT	CASSLPDYTDTQYF
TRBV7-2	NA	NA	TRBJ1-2	TGTGCCAGCAGTCCTCACTCCGGGACACCCGGCTACACCTTC	CASSPHSGTPGYTF
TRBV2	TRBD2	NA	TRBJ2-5	TGTGCCAGCACTGCACTAGCGGGGGGCGGAGAGACCCAGTACTTC	CASTALAGGGETQYF
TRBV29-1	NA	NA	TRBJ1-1	TGCAGCGTTTTAATGAACACTGAAGCTTTCTTT	CSVLMNTEAFF
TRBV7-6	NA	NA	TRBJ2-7	TGTGCCAGCAGCTTAGGGCCAAGGGCCAGAGGCAGCGAGCAGTACTTC	CASSLGPRARGSEQYF
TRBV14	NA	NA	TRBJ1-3	TGTGCCAGCAGCCCACAGGGTGGTGGAAACACCATATATTTT	CASSPQGGGNTIYF
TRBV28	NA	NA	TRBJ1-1	TGTGCCAGCAGTCCCCGGGGGACGAACACTGAAGCTTTCTTT	CASSPRGTNTEAFF
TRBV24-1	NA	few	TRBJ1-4	TGTGCCACCCCTATTTTAACAACTAATGAAAAACTGTTTTTT	CATPILTTNEKLFF
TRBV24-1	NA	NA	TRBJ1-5	TGTGCCACCAGTGATACAGCAGGGCGGCAGCCCCAGCATTTT	CATSDTAGRQPQHF
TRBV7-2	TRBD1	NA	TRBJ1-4	TGTGCCAGCAGCTCTAGGACAGGGGTTAATGAAAAACTGTTTTTT	CASSSRTGVNEKLFF